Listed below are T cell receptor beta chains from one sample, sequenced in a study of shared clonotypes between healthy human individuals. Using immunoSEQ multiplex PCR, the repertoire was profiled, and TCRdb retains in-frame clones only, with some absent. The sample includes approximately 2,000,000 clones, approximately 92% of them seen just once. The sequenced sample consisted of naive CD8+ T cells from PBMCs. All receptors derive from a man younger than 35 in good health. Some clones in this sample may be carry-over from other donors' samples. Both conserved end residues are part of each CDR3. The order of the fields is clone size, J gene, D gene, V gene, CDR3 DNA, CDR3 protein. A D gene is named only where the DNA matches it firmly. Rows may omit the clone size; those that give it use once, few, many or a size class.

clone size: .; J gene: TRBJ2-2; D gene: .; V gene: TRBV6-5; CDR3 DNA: TGTGCCAGCAGTTACTCGAATACCGGGGAGCTGTTTTTT; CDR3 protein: CASSYSNTGELFF
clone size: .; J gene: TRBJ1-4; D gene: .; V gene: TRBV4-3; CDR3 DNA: TGCGCCAGCAGCCAAGATCTGGCAGGGGAAGGAGAAAAACTGTTTTTT; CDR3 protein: CASSQDLAGEGEKLFF
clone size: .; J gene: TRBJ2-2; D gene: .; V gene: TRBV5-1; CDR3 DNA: TGCGCCAGCAGCTCCATAGGCGCGGACGAAACCCCGAACACCGGGGAGCTGTTTTTT; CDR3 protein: CASSSIGADETPNTGELFF
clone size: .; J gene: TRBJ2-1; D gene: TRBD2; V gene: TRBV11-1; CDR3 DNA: TGTGCCAGCAGCTTTCCGGGTTTACGGGAGGGGGACAATGAGCAGTTCTTC; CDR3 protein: CASSFPGLREGDNEQFF
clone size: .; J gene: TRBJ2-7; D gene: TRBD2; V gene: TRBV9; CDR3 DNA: TGTGCCAGCAGCGTAGCAAGCGGGAGCACCTACGAGCAGTACTTC; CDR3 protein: CASSVASGSTYEQYF
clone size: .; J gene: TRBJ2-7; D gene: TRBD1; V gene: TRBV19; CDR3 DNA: TGTGCCAGTAGTACCCCGACAGGGTATGGGAACGAGCAGTACTTC; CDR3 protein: CASSTPTGYGNEQYF
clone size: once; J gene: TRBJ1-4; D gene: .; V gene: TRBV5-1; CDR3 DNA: TGCGCCAGCAGCTCCAGCTCTCCAACTAATGAAAAACTGTTTTTT; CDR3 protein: CASSSSSPTNEKLFF
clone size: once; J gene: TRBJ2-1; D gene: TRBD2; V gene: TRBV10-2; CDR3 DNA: TGCGCCGCCCTCCCTAGCGGGAGTTACAATGAGCAGTTCTTC; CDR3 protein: CAALPSGSYNEQFF
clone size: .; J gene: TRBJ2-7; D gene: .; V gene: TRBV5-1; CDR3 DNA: TGCGCCAGCAGATTTGGAATCCTGGACTCCCCAGAGGCAGACCACGAGCAGTACTTC; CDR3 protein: CASRFGILDSPEADHEQYF
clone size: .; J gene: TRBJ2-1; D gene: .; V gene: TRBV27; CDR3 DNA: TGTGCCAGCAGTGAAAAGTACAATGAGCAGTTCTTC; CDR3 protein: CASSEKYNEQFF
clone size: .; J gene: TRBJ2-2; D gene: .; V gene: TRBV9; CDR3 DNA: TGTGCCAGCAGTGTGAATTTCGGGGAGCTGTTTTTT; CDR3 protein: CASSVNFGELFF
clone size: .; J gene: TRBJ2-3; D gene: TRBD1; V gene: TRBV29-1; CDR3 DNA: TGCAGCGTTGAACACGGGACAGAAGGCACAGATACGCAGTATTTT; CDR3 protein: CSVEHGTEGTDTQYF
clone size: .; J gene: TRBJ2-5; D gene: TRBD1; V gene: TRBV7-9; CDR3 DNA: TGTGCCAGCAGCCGATTTACAGGGGGCGAAGAGACCCAGTACTTC; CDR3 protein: CASSRFTGGEETQYF
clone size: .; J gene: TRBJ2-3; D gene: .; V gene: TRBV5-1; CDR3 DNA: TGCGCCAGCAGCTTGGCCCAGAGGCTAGCGTACGATACGCAGTATTTT; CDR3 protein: CASSLAQRLAYDTQYF
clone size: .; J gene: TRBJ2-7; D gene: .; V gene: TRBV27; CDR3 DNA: TGTGCCAGCCTGGCTCCACAAGGGGAGCAGTACTTC; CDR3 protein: CASLAPQGEQYF
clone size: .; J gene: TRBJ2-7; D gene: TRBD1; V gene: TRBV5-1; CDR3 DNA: TGCGCCAGCAGCCCGGGGACAGGGCGAACCCACGAGCAGTACTTC; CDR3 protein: CASSPGTGRTHEQYF
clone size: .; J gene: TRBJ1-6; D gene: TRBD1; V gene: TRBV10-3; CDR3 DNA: TGTGCCATCCGGGACAGCCTGAATTCACCCCTCCACTTT; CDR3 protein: CAIRDSLNSPLHF
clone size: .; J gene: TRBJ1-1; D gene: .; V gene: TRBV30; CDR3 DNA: TGTGCCTGGAGAGGGGGAGCTCGAGTGAACACTGAAGCTTTCTTT; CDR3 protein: CAWRGGARVNTEAFF
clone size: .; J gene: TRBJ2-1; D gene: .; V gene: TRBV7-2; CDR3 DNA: TGTGCCAGCAGCTTAGTGGGCAGGAGCTCCTACAATGAGCAGTTCTTC; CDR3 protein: CASSLVGRSSYNEQFF
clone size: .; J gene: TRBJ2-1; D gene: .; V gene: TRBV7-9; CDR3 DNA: TGTGCCAGCAGCTTAGTATCCAGGAACAATGAGCAGTTCTTC; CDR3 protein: CASSLVSRNNEQFF
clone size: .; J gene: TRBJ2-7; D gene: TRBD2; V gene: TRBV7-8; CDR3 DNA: TGTGCCAGCAGCGGGGGACTAGGCCCGCTCGGGGAGCAGTACTTC; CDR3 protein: CASSGGLGPLGEQYF
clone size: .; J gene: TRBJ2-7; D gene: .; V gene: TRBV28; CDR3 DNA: TGTGCCAGCAGCAATTCCCACCGATCCTACGAGCAGTACTTC; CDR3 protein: CASSNSHRSYEQYF
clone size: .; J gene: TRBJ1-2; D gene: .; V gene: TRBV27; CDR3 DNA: TGTGCCAGCAGTTTATCGGGGGAATGGAGTGGCTACACCTTC; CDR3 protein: CASSLSGEWSGYTF
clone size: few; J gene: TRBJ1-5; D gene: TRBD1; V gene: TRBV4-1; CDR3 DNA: TGCGCCAGCAGCCCACGGGACAGGGATAGCAATCAGCCCCAGCATTTT; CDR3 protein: CASSPRDRDSNQPQHF
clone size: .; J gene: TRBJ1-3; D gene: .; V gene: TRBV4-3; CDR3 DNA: TGCGCCAGCAGCCCCAACGAGGGGTCTGGAAACACCATATATTTT; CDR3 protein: CASSPNEGSGNTIYF
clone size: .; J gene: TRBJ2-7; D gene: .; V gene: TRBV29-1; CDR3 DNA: TGCAGCGTGGCCCTGAGTTCGGGCCCCTACGAGCAGTACTTC; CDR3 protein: CSVALSSGPYEQYF
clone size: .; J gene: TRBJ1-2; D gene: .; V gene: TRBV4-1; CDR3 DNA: TGCGCCAGCCGGGCAGCAGGGACCGATGGCTACACCTTC; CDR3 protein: CASRAAGTDGYTF
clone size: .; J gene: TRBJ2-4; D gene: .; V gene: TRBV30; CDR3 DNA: TGTGCCTGGAGCTTGGGATGGCAAGGGGGGGAAAACATTCAGTACTTC; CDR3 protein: CAWSLGWQGGENIQYF
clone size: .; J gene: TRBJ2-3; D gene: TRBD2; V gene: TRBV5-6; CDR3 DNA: TGTGCCAGCAGCTTGCGACTAGCGGGAGGGCCTGCAGATACGCAGTATTTT; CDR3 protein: CASSLRLAGGPADTQYF
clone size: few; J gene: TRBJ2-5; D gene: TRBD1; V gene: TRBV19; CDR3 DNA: TGTGCCAGTAATAACAGGGGCCAAGAGACCCAGTACTTC; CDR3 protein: CASNNRGQETQYF
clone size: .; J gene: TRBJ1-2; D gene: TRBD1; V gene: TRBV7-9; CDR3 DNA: TGTGCCAGCAGCCCGCGGGACAGGGTAGCGGGTGACTACACCTTC; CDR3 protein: CASSPRDRVAGDYTF
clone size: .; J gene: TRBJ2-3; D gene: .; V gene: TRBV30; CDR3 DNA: TGTGCCTGGTCCCCAGGTAAAGCGCCCTTGACAGATACGCAGTATTTT; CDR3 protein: CAWSPGKAPLTDTQYF
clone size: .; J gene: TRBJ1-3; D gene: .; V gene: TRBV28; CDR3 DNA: TGTGCCAGCAGTTTACTCACCCTCGGAAACACCATATATTTT; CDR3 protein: CASSLLTLGNTIYF
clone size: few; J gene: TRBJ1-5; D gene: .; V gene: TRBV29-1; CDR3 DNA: TGCAGCGTTGGGGAAGGGGATAGCAATCAGCCCCAGCATTTT; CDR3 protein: CSVGEGDSNQPQHF
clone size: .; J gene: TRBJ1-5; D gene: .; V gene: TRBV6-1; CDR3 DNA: TGTGCCAGCAGTGAAGCGGTGGGCACAGTAAGCAATCAGCCCCAGCATTTT; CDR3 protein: CASSEAVGTVSNQPQHF
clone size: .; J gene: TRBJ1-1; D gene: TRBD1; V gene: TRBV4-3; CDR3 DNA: TGCGCCAGCAGCCAGGGGACAGGGCGCCGGGTCACTGAAGCTTTCTTT; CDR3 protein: CASSQGTGRRVTEAFF
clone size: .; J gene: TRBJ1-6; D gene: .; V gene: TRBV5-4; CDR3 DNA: TGTGCCAGCAGCACCGGACCGGCGTCACCCCTCCACTTT; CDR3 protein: CASSTGPASPLHF
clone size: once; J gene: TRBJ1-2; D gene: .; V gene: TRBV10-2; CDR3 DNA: TGCGCCACCTTCCAGGGACAAACAAATGGCTACACCTTC; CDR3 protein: CATFQGQTNGYTF
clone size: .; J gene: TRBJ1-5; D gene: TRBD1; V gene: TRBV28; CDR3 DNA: TGTGCCAGCAGTAAGGGACAGGTACCAAATCAGCCCCAGCATTTT; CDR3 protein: CASSKGQVPNQPQHF
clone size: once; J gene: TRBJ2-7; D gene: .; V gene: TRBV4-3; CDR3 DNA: TGCGCCAGCAGCCAAGAAGGAGGGACTGGCGAGCAGTACTTC; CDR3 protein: CASSQEGGTGEQYF
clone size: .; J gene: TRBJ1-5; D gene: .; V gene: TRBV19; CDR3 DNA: TGTGCCAGTACCCACCGGGACGTCTATTACAATCAGCCCCAGCATTTT; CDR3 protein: CASTHRDVYYNQPQHF
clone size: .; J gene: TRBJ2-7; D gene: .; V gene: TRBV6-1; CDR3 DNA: TGTGCCAGCAGTGAAGCCCTCGACGGAGGAACCTACGAGCAGTACTTC; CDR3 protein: CASSEALDGGTYEQYF
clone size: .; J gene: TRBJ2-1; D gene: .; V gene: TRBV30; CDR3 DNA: TGTGCCTGGAGTGTAGGGGGAGGTGAAAGGTTCTTC; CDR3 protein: CAWSVGGGERFF
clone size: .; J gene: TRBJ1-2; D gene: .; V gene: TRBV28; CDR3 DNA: TGTGCCAGCAGTTTGGGCTGGGGCTACACCTTC; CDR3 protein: CASSLGWGYTF
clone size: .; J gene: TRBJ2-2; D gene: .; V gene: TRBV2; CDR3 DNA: TGTGCCAGCAGTCCCCAACTAGTTCCCGGGGAGCTGTTTTTT; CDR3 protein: CASSPQLVPGELFF
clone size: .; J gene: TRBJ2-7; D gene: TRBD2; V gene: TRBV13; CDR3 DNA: TGTGCCAGCAGCGATGGGACTACTTACGAGCAGTACTTC; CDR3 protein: CASSDGTTYEQYF
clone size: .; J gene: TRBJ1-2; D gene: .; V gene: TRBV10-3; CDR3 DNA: TGTGCCATCAGTGAGTCGTCCCGACAGGACTATGGCTACACCTTC; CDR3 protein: CAISESSRQDYGYTF
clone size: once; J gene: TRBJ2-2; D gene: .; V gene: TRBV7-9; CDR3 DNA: TGTGCCAGCAGCCCAGACAACCATTTGGGCACCGGGGAGCTGTTTTTT; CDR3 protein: CASSPDNHLGTGELFF
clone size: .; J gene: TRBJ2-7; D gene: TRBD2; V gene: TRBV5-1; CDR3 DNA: TGCGCCAGCAGCTTCGAGCCGGGACTAGCGGGGGGAAGCTCCTACGAGCAGTACTTC; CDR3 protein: CASSFEPGLAGGSSYEQYF
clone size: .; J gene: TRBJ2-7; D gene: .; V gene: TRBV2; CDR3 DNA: TGTGCCAGCAGTGAAGGGGCGAGAGAGTACGCCTACGAGCAGTACTTC; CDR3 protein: CASSEGAREYAYEQYF
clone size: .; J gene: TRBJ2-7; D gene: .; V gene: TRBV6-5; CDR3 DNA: TGTGCCAGCAGTTACGGCCAGGACTCCTACGAGCAGTACTTC; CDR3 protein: CASSYGQDSYEQYF
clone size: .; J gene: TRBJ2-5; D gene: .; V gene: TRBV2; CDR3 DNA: TGTGCCAGCAGTACGAGTCCCTCCATGGTTCGGCAAGAGACCCAGTACTTC; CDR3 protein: CASSTSPSMVRQETQYF
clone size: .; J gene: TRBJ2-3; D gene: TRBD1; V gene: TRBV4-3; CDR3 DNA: TGCGCCAGCAGCCAAGAAACGAAGGGGGCAAGGGATACGCAGTATTTT; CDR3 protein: CASSQETKGARDTQYF
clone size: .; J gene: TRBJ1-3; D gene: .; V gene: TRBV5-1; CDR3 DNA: TGCGCCAGCAGCTTGTCATCCGACCCGAGAGGCGGAAACACCATATATTTT; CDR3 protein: CASSLSSDPRGGNTIYF
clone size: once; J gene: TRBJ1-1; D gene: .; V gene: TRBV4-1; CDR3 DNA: TGCGCCAGCAGCCAAGCCCCCCAGTTTGAAGCTTTCTTT; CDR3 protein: CASSQAPQFEAFF
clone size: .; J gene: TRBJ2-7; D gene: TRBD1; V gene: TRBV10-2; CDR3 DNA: TGCGCCAGCAGTGGGAGACAGGGCCACTCCTACGAGCAGTACTTC; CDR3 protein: CASSGRQGHSYEQYF
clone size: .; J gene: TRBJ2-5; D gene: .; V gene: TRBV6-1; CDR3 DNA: TGTGCCAGCAGTGAAGCGCTTCGGGGGACCCGACCCCAAGAGACCCAGTACTTC; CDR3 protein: CASSEALRGTRPQETQYF
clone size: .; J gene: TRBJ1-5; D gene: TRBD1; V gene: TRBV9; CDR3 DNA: TGTGCCAGCAGCGTAGGCCAGGGGGAAGGTCAGCCCCAGCATTTT; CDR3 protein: CASSVGQGEGQPQHF